The 27 T cell receptor beta chains in this list originate from one sample, sequenced in a study of blood T cell repertoires in COVID-19. The protocol was immunoSEQ multiplex PCR, while the TCRdb copy is restricted to in-frame clones and leaves out a portion. The sample carries 350,000 to 450,000 clones, roughly 86% recorded once. Sequenced material: peripheral blood. The receptor set was obtained from a human donor in a cohort sampled during active COVID-19.

The CDR3 DNA sequence: TGCGCCAGCAGCTTTGACAGGGTAGCGTCCTACGAGCAGTACTTC. Translation: CASSFDRVASYEQYF. The chain is built from TRBV5-1 and TRBJ2-7; 7 bases fit TRBD1. The J segment lost 1 base and the V segment lost 2 bases, leaving 6 bases of the junction unmatched. CDR1 is SGHRS and CDR2 is YFSETQ in the germline V gene. The CDR3 covers 15 residues.

The chain joins TRBV12-3 or TRBV12-4 to TRBJ1-2, with 7 bases aligning to TRBD1. CDR3 length: 12 residues. J was trimmed by 5 bases and V by 6 bases; bases with no gene match: 3. This chain's CDR3 is CASSPTGYGYTF. The CDR3 coding sequence is TGTGCCAGCAGCCCGACAGGGTATGGCTACACCTTC.

This clone was found once. The chain links TRBV7-2 to TRBJ2-1; 11 bases are shared with TRBD2. The junction had 6 bases not matched to a gene; V was cut back by 1 base and J by 4 bases. From germline, CDR1 is SGHTA and CDR2 FQGNSA. This CDR3 is 17 amino acids long. In DNA form, the CDR3 reads TGTGCCAGCAGCTTAGGTAGCGGGGGGGCGGCGTACAATGAGCAGTTCTTC. Protein: CASSLGSGGAAYNEQFF. The full variable domain, rest sourced from reference TRBV7-2 and TRBJ2-1, is GAGVSQSPSNKVTEKGKDVELRCDPISGHTALYWYRQSLGQGLEFLIYFQGNSAPDKSGLPSDRFSAERTGGSVSTLTIQRTQQEDSAVYLCASSLGSGGAAYNEQFFGPGTRLTVL.

This chain links TRBV29-1 with TRBJ2-2, with a possible D match to TRBD1 (5 bases). Trimming took 6 bases from V and 5 from J, leaving 10 bases between them. The germline gives CDR1 SQVTM, CDR2 ANQGSEA. The CDR3 is 12 residues long. In nucleotides, the CDR3 is TGCAGCGTCTCGTCAGGGACCGGGGAGCTGTTTTTT. Amino acids: CSVSSGTGELFF.

This rearrangement joins TRBV3-1 (or the pseudogene TRBV3-2) to TRBJ2-7; TRBD2 aligns across 7 bases. CDR1 LGHDT and CDR2 YNNKEL come from the germline V gene (reference sequence). V lost 1 base to trimming and J lost 9 bases; unmatched junction nucleotides: 12. There are 15 residues in the CDR3. The CDR3 bases are TGTGCCAGCAGCCAAGGGGGCAGCGGGGTGGCGGGGCAGTACTTC. Its translation: CASSQGGSGVAGQYF.

This chain uses TRBV30 with TRBJ2-2, with 10 bases identical to TRBD2. CDR1 is GTSNPN, CDR2 SVGIG, per germline (reference sequence). The CDR3 has 15 amino acids. Trimming at V came to 5 bases and at J to 7 bases, leaving 10 bases not matched to a gene. The CDR3 loop is CAWGGAGGPVGELFF. The CDR3, as DNA: TGTGCCTGGGGGGGAGCGGGAGGGCCGGTCGGGGAGCTGTTTTTT. The full variable domain, with the rest looked up from reference TRBV30 and TRBJ2-2, is SQTIHQWPATLVQPVGSPLSLECTVEGTSNPNLYWYRQAAGRGLQLLFYSVGIGQISSEVPQNLSASRPQDRQFILSSKKLLLSDSGFYLCAWGGAGGPVGELFFGEGSRLTVL.

The chain combines TRBV6-1 with TRBJ1-5; possible D gene TRBD1, 5 bases. The CDR3 sequence is 16 residues long. Trimming took off 2 bases at V and 0 bases at J, with 11 bases between the two ends. In germline, CDR1 is MNHNS, CDR2 SASEGT. This CDR3 reads CASSEKPTDSNQPQHF. The DNA for the CDR3 is TGTGCCAGCAGTGAAAAGCCGACAGATAGCAATCAGCCCCAGCATTTT.

This clone occurred once. The V call is TRBV27, the J call TRBJ2-4; 7 bases are shared with TRBD1. The trim removed 5 bases at V and 0 bases at J, leaving 7 bases unmatched. Germline CDR1 MNHEY, CDR2 SMNVEV (reference sequence). The length of the CDR3 is 16 residues. The CDR3 loop is CASSEGPGGAKNIQYF. The CDR3 bases are TGTGCCAGCAGTGAAGGGCCAGGGGGAGCCAAAAACATTCAGTACTTC.

V is TRBV5-1 and J is TRBJ2-3, with TRBD2 identical over 11 bases. The length of the CDR3 is 17 residues. Germline values: CDR1 SGHRS, CDR2 YFSETQ. Trimming removed 4 bases from V and 4 bases from J; junction bases left unmatched: 11. The CDR3, as DNA: TGCGCCAGCAGCGTTGGCAATAGCGGGAGGGCCCCAGATACGCAGTATTTT. This codes for CASSVGNSGRAPDTQYF.

The rearrangement joins TRBV10-1 to TRBJ2-7, with 13 bases that match TRBD2. Trimming at V came to 6 bases and at J to 3 bases, leaving 5 bases not matched to a gene. Germline V lookup: CDR1 WNHNN, CDR2 SYGVQD (reference sequence). The CDR3 consists of 15 residues. DNA for the CDR3: TGCGCCAGCAGCGGGGGACTAGCGGGGTACTACGAGCAGTACTTC. Amino acid sequence: CASSGGLAGYYEQYF.

This clone was counted only a few times. This sequence joins TRBV15 and TRBJ2-4; 9 nucleotides agree with TRBD2. The CDR3 totals 14 residues. V lost 3 bases and J lost 7; bases outside the gene matches: 4. The germline gives CDR1 LNHNV, CDR2 YYDKDF (reference sequence). CDR3 sequence: CATSRTSGGNIQYF. The CDR3 DNA follows: TGTGCCACCAGCAGGACTAGCGGTGGGAACATTCAGTACTTC. The full variable domain, completed using reference TRBV15 and TRBJ2-4, is DAMVIQNPRYQVTQFGKPVTLSCSQTLNHNVMYWYQQKSSQAPKLLFHYYDKDFNNEADTPDNFQSRRPNTSFCFLDIRSPGLGDTAMYLCATSRTSGGNIQYFGAGTRLSVL.

The chain uses TRBV6-4 and TRBJ2-2; D is unclear. CDR1 MRHNA and CDR2 SNTAGT come from the germline V gene. Trimming removed 2 bases from V and 7 bases from J, with 5 bases in between. The CDR3 has 12 residues. Here the CDR3 DNA reads TGTGCCAGCAGTGACCCAGGCGGGGAGCTGTTTTTT. As protein: CASSDPGGELFF.

The chain employs TRBV5-1 and TRBJ2-6; 8 bases are shared with TRBD1. The ends lost 4 bases at V and 0 bases at J; junction bases unmatched: 6. CDR1 SGHRS and CDR2 YFSETQ come from the germline V gene. The CDR3 contains 17 residues. The CDR3 spells CASSPRTGNSGANVLTF. The DNA of the CDR3 is TGCGCCAGCAGCCCGCGGACAGGGAACTCTGGGGCCAACGTCCTGACTTTC.

V is TRBV6-1 and J is TRBJ2-1; D is perhaps TRBD1 (5 bases). The germline gives CDR1 MNHNS, CDR2 SASEGT. The CDR3 runs 19 residues. V lost 0 bases to trimming and J lost 0 bases, with 18 bases between them. The CDR3 DNA reads TGTGCCAGCAGTGAAGCGCCATATCAGGGCGACAGCTCCTACAATGAGCAGTTCTTC. This sequence encodes CASSEAPYQGDSSYNEQFF.

As concerns this clone: One end of the junction is discordant with germline, which a read error may explain. The chain is built from TRBV5-4 and TRBJ2-7; tentative D call: TRBD2 (6 bases). The CDR3 runs to 16 residues. Germline CDR1 reads SGHNT; CDR2 reads YYREEE (reference sequence). CDR3 amino acids: CASTLFNGGDPYEQYF. The DNA of the CDR3 is TGTGCCAGCACCTTGTTCAATGGCGGGGATCCGTACGAGCAGTACTTC.

This chain links TRBV6-5 with TRBJ1-3; possible D gene TRBD1, 5 bases. Germline loops: CDR1 MNHEY, CDR2 SVGAGI. This CDR3 has 15 amino acids. The V end was cut by 7 bases, the J end by 0 bases, with 13 bases between. CDR3 nucleotides: TGTGCCAGCACCTTGGGGCATATCTCTGGAAACACCATATATTTT. It specifies CASTLGHISGNTIYF.

The V call is TRBV6-5, the J call TRBJ1-4, with TRBD1 matching 7 bases. The CDR3 is made up of 16 amino acids. CDR1 is MNHEY, CDR2 SVGAGI, per germline. The V and J ends lost 4 bases and 6 bases, in that order; junction bases with no gene match: 11. The CDR3 DNA follows: TGTGCCAGCAGTTGCCGGGACAGCCAATTCCATGAAAAACTGTTTTTT. Translating it yields CASSCRDSQFHEKLFF.

This chain connects TRBV7-3 to TRBJ2-3; TRBD2 matches 7 bases. V was pared by 8 bases and J by 2 bases, with 10 bases of the junction left unmatched. The CDR3 extends over 15 amino acids. Germline CDR1 and CDR2: SGHTA and FQGTGA. The CDR3 nucleotides are TGTGCCAGCTCCCTGGGGGGGGAGATCACAGATACGCAGTATTTT. Translation gives CASSLGGEITDTQYF.

The chain is built from TRBV7-2 and TRBJ2-1; TRBD2 is a possible D gene (6 bases). The CDR3 has 16 residues. Germline V lookup: CDR1 SGHTA, CDR2 FQGNSA. Trimming took 5 bases from V and 4 from J, leaving 18 bases between them. The chain's CDR3 is CASSPPPGLTYNEQFF. CDR3 bases: TGTGCCAGCAGCCCCCCCCCGGGACTGACTTACAATGAGCAGTTCTTC.

The chain links TRBV30 to TRBJ2-7; the match to TRBD2 covers 8 bases. The CDR3 is 16 residues long. The germline gives CDR1 GTSNPN, CDR2 SVGIG (reference sequence). Germline trimming cut 1 base from V and 5 bases from J; bases unmatched to any gene: 13. CDR3 bases: TGTGCCTGGAGTGATGGTTCCGGGACTAGGGTCCACGAGCAGTACTTC. Its protein product is CAWSDGSGTRVHEQYF.

At least ten counts were recorded for this clone. V is TRBV7-9 and J is TRBJ1-1; 7 nucleotides match TRBD1. CDR1 is SEHNR and CDR2 is FQNEAQ in the germline V gene (reference sequence). Trimming cost V 0 bases and J 4 bases; bases outside gene matches: 5. The CDR3 sequence is 15 residues long. CDR3 bases: TGTGCCAGCAGCTTAGCCTCCCCAGGGGGCACTGAAGCTTTCTTT. This codes for CASSLASPGGTEAFF.

The chain carries TRBV7-3 and TRBJ2-7, with 11 bases matching TRBD1. J gave up 3 bases and V 5 bases, and 6 bases lay outside the gene matches. The germline V gene has CDR1 SGHTA and CDR2 FQGTGA. This CDR3 comprises 15 residues. The CDR3 DNA reads as TGTGCCAGCAGCCCGGGAGGGACAGGGGGCTACGAGCAGTACTTC. Translated, it gives CASSPGGTGGYEQYF.

This chain joins TRBV14 and TRBJ1-1; 7 bases map to TRBD1. This CDR3 comprises 13 residues. Germline V gene sequence: CDR1 SGHDN, CDR2 FVKESK. The V gene end was trimmed by 6 bases and the J gene end by 5 bases; junction bases not matched to a gene: 6. Written as DNA, the CDR3 is TGTGCCAGCAGACCACAGGGGTTGACTGAAGCTTTCTTT. Protein: CASRPQGLTEAFF.

The chain is built from TRBV7-6 and TRBJ2-7; D possibly corresponds to TRBD1 (6 bases). The V and J ends lost 6 bases and 0 bases respectively, with 21 bases between them. The length of the CDR3 is 17 residues. Germline CDR1 and CDR2: SGHVS and FNYEAQ. CDR3 DNA: TGTGCCAGCAGTAGTGGGGATTCGGGACAACGCTCCTACGAGCAGTACTTC. It codes for CASSSGDSGQRSYEQYF.

The V call is TRBV7-2, the J call TRBJ2-7; a possible D gene is TRBD2 (6 bases). Trimming took off 4 bases at V and 4 bases at J, with 17 bases between the two ends. There are 15 residues in the CDR3. Germline loops: CDR1 SGHTA, CDR2 FQGNSA. The CDR3 sequence: CASSSYSSAPYEQYF. CDR3 coding DNA: TGTGCCAGCAGCTCCTATTCTAGCGCACCGTACGAGCAGTACTTC.

V is TRBV7-3 and J is TRBJ1-1; perhaps TRBD1 as D (6 bases). V was shortened by 5 bases and J by 8 bases, with 15 bases between the two germline ends. The CDR3 consists of 13 residues. The germline gives CDR1 SGHTA, CDR2 FQGTGA. CDR3 loop: CASSISPGQEAFF. The DNA of the CDR3 is TGTGCCAGCAGCATCTCCCCGGGACAAGAAGCTTTCTTT.

CDR3 protein: CASSFWTGDDEQFF. CDR3 nucleotides: TGTGCCAGCAGCTTTTGGACAGGGGACGATGAGCAGTTCTTC. J is TRBJ2-1 and V is TRBV11-2, with 9 bases that match TRBD1. Trimming took 3 bases from V and 8 from J; bases not matched to a gene: 5. This CDR3 region has 14 residues. Germline assignment: CDR1 SGHAT and CDR2 FQNNGV.